Below, 25 T cell receptor beta chains from the same sample are listed, as sequenced in a study of cytomegalovirus exposure and HLA in healthy donors. 60 Vbeta and 13 Jbeta primers were used in PCR. Sequencing used immunoSEQ multiplex PCR; TCRdb keeps in-frame clones, though not all of them. The sample lists about 80,000 clones; around 60% were seen once. The sequencing sample was made of PBMCs. The receptor set was obtained from a male donor in good health and CMV-seropositive.

CDR3 sequence (DNA): TGTGCCAGCAGCAAGCGGGAGGGCCCCTACGAGCAGTACTTC. Translating it yields CASSKREGPYEQYF. The chain recombines TRBV28 with TRBJ2-7, with 10 bases aligning to TRBD2. Germline trimming cut 6 bases from V and 2 bases from J; bases unmatched to any gene: 4. Germline CDR1 MDHEN, CDR2 SYDVKM. This CDR3 has 14 residues.

The CDR3 here is CASSPTGGPTDTQYF. CDR3 sequence (DNA): TGTGCCAGCTCACCCACAGGGGGGCCCACAGATACGCAGTATTTT. The chain couples TRBV18 to TRBJ2-3; TRBD1 matches at 8 bases. CDR1 KGHSH and CDR2 LQKENI come from the germline V gene. This CDR3 region has 15 residues. V shed 3 bases, J shed 2 bases, and the junction held 4 bases outside the gene matches.

The chain combines TRBV7-9 with TRBJ1-5; 8 bases are shared with TRBD1. V lost 5 bases, J lost 7 bases, and 7 bases stayed unmatched. Germline V gene data show CDR1 as SEHNR and CDR2 as FQNEAQ (reference sequence). The CDR3 is 14 amino acids. CDR3 residues: CASSDGTGGQPQHF. The CDR3, as DNA: TGTGCCAGCAGCGACGGGACAGGAGGGCAGCCCCAGCATTTT.

The chain employs TRBV6-5 and TRBJ1-6, with D possibly matching TRBD1 (5 bases). Trimming stripped 7 bases from V and 8 bases from J, with 9 bases between. The CDR3 contains 12 residues. The germline gives CDR1 MNHEY, CDR2 SVGAGI. Here the CDR3 reads CASTSGDSPLHF. The CDR3 DNA sequence: TGTGCCAGCACTTCGGGGGATTCACCCCTCCACTTT.

This sequence joins TRBV14 and TRBJ1-1; D unresolved. Germline V lookup: CDR1 SGHDN, CDR2 FVKESK. The V end was cut by 4 bases, the J end by 3 bases, with 9 bases between. This CDR3 has 13 amino acids. The CDR3 sequence is CASSRVRYTEAFF. In DNA form, the CDR3 reads TGTGCCAGCAGCCGAGTGCGGTACACTGAAGCTTTCTTT.

V gene TRBV6-5 combines with J gene TRBJ1-1; tentative D call: TRBD1 (6 bases). Germline V CDR1 and CDR2: MNHEY, SVGAGI. V lost 0 bases and J 5 bases, leaving 7 bases between the germline ends. The length of the CDR3 is 13 residues. The CDR3 is CASSYSTGTEAFF. The DNA of the CDR3 is TGTGCCAGCAGTTACTCGACAGGTACTGAAGCTTTCTTT.

The rearrangement links TRBV7-9 to TRBJ2-2, with TRBD2 as a possible D gene (5 bases). V dropped 5 bases and J dropped 4 bases, with 11 bases sitting between them. The germline gives CDR1 SEHNR, CDR2 FQNEAQ (reference sequence). This CDR3 is built from 14 residues. The CDR3 spells CASSPLGSTGELFF. In DNA, the CDR3 is TGTGCCAGCAGCCCCCTAGGGAGCACCGGGGAGCTGTTTTTT.

J is TRBJ1-5 and V is TRBV19, with 9 bases fitting TRBD1. V lost 1 base and J lost 5; bases outside the gene matches: 3. This CDR3 region has 15 residues. The V gene's germline CDR1 is LNHDA and CDR2 SQIVND (reference sequence). This CDR3 is CASSIGRTGDQPQHF. DNA of the CDR3: TGTGCCAGTAGTATAGGGAGGACAGGGGATCAGCCCCAGCATTTT.

This chain uses TRBV7-8 with TRBJ1-3, with D possibly TRBD1 on 5 matching bases. The germline V gene has CDR1 SGHVS and CDR2 FQNEAQ. This CDR3 contains 17 residues. The ends were cut back, 4 bases at V and 2 bases at J, with 18 bases in the middle. The CDR3 is CASSSLSVGAAGNTIYF. The CDR3 DNA reads TGTGCCAGCAGCTCCTTGAGTGTAGGGGCAGCTGGAAACACCATATATTTT.

V and J are TRBV7-3 and TRBJ2-3, with 12 bases lining up with TRBD2. This CDR3 has 16 residues. J gave up 6 bases and V 5 bases, and 9 bases lay outside the gene matches. CDR1 and CDR2 from the germline V gene are SGHTA and FQGTGA. This CDR3 reads CASSPSSGRASDTQYF. As DNA, the CDR3 is TGTGCCAGCAGCCCCTCTAGCGGGAGGGCCAGTGATACGCAGTATTTT.

In DNA form, the CDR3 reads TGTGCCAGCCGAGCGGGAATGGCCTACGAGCAGTACTTC. As protein: CASRAGMAYEQYF. The chain employs TRBV4-2 and TRBJ2-7; TRBD2 matches 7 bases. V lost 8 bases and J lost 2; bases outside the gene matches: 6. Germline V gives CDR1 LGHNA, CDR2 YNFKEQ. The CDR3 runs 13 residues.

V usage is TRBV18 and J usage is TRBJ2-6; TRBD2 might be the D (5 bases). From germline, CDR1 is KGHSH and CDR2 LQKENI. The CDR3 is made up of 15 amino acids. Trimming removed 3 bases at V and 2 bases at J, with 8 bases between. The CDR3 DNA reads as TGTGCCAGCTCACCCACCGGGGCTGGGGCCAACGTCCTGACTTTC. Its protein product is CASSPTGAGANVLTF.

This chain joins TRBV5-1 and TRBJ2-5, with D possibly TRBD1 on 5 matching bases. The CDR3 is made up of 13 amino acids. The V end lost 4 bases, the J end lost 4 bases, and 11 bases lay between the germline ends. Germline assignment: CDR1 SGHRS and CDR2 YFSETQ. In nucleotides, the CDR3 is TGCGCCAGCAGCAGGAGCAGGGTAGAGACCCAGTACTTC. This encodes CASSRSRVETQYF.

This clone was seen a single time. The V gene is TRBV2, the J gene TRBJ2-2, with D perhaps TRBD1 (5 bases). The CDR3 runs 14 residues. Trimming cost V 4 bases and J 4 bases, with 10 bases left between them. CDR1 is SNHLY, CDR2 FYNNEI, per germline. CDR3 sequence reads: CASSAAGFTGELFF. The CDR3 DNA is TGTGCCAGCAGTGCGGCAGGGTTCACCGGGGAGCTGTTTTTT. Variable domain in full (rest from reference TRBV2 and TRBJ2-2): EPEVTQTPSHQVTQMGQEVILRCVPISNHLYFYWYRQILGQKVEFLVSFYNNEISEKSEIFDDQFSVERPDGSNFTLKIRSTKLEDSAMYFCASSAAGFTGELFFGEGSRLTVL.

This sequence joins TRBV6-1 and TRBJ1-1; no clear D gene. The germline V gene encodes CDR1 MNHNS and CDR2 SASEGT. The ends were cut back, 6 bases at V and 3 bases at J, with 17 bases in the middle. The CDR3 length is 15 residues. The CDR3 loop reads CASRPTLGTDTEAFF. The CDR3 bases are TGTGCCAGCAGGCCCACTCTCGGTACCGACACTGAAGCTTTCTTT.

The CDR3 bases are TGTGCCAGCAGTTCCCAGGGGGCGCGAGAGACCCAGTACTTC. It yields the protein CASSSQGARETQYF. The genes are TRBV6-5 and TRBJ2-5; 8 positions agree with TRBD1. After removal of 4 bases from V and 4 bases from J, the junction contained 5 bases not matched to a gene. The CDR3 spans 14 residues. CDR1 and CDR2 (germline): MNHEY, SVGAGI.

The V gene is TRBV27, the J gene TRBJ2-3, with 9 positions matching TRBD2. Losses at the gene ends were 7 bases for V and 6 bases for J; bases not matched to a gene: 8. The CDR3 has 14 amino acids. Germline assignment: CDR1 MNHEY and CDR2 SMNVEV (reference sequence). The CDR3 sequence: CASNDAGGSDTQYF. The CDR3 DNA sequence: TGTGCCAGCAATGACGCGGGGGGGAGCGATACGCAGTATTTT.

This clone was observed once. V usage is TRBV7-2 and J usage is TRBJ2-2; no clear D. The V and J ends lost 2 bases and 1 base respectively, with 8 bases between them. Germline CDR1 reads SGHTA; CDR2 reads FQGNSA. The CDR3 has 15 residues. The CDR3 spells CASSLMRKNTGELFF. CDR3 DNA: TGTGCCAGCAGCTTAATGCGCAAGAACACCGGGGAGCTGTTTTTT.

The DNA for the CDR3 is TGTGCCAGCAGCGAGTCCCCGTCCACCAGGGGTTCCCAAGAGACCCAGTACTTC. It yields the protein CASSESPSTRGSQETQYF. The V and J genes are TRBV9 and TRBJ2-5, with a weak D call TRBD1 (6 bases). V was cut by 3 bases and J by 1 base, with 22 bases left in between. The CDR3 has 18 residues. Germline CDR1 SGDLS, CDR2 YYNGEE. The whole variable domain, filled in from reference TRBV9 and TRBJ2-5, reads DSGVTQTPKHLITATGQRVTLRCSPRSGDLSVYWYQQSLDQGLQFLIQYYNGEERAKGNILERFSAQQFPDLHSELNLSSLELGDSALYFCASSESPSTRGSQETQYFGPGTRLLVL.

The chain recombines TRBV18 with TRBJ2-3; 12 bases align to TRBD2. The CDR3 runs to 15 residues. V lost 2 bases to trimming and J lost 3 bases; unmatched junction nucleotides: 0. The germline V gene encodes CDR1 KGHSH and CDR2 LQKENI. The CDR3 bases are TGTGCCAGCTCACCAGGGACTAGCGGGACAGATACGCAGTATTTT. This sequence encodes CASSPGTSGTDTQYF.

The chain has TRBV5-6 and TRBJ2-1, with TRBD1 identical over 10 bases. This CDR3 spans 14 amino acids. V was clipped by 4 bases and J by 10 bases; unmatched bases: 8. Germline CDR1 is SGHDT and CDR2 is YYEEEE. Here the CDR3 reads CASSKTGGAGEQFF. Written as DNA, the CDR3 is TGTGCCAGCAGCAAGACAGGGGGCGCGGGGGAGCAGTTCTTC.

V is TRBV4-1 and J is TRBJ2-1, with TRBD2 matching over 7 bases. Germline V gene lookup returns CDR1 MGHRA and CDR2 YSYEKL. Trimming at V came to 1 base and at J to 0 bases, leaving 6 bases not matched to a gene. The CDR3 consists of 17 residues. CDR3 residues: CASSQGIAGLSYNEQFF. CDR3 bases: TGCGCCAGCAGCCAAGGGATAGCGGGCCTCTCCTACAATGAGCAGTTCTTC.

To note about this clone: Other DNA variants within this sample encode the same CDR3. The gene calls are TRBV7-6 and TRBJ2-5; TRBD2 matches 10 bases. The CDR3 has 15 amino acids. Germline-derived CDR1 and CDR2 are SGHVS and FNYEAQ. After removal of 1 base from V and 4 bases from J, the junction contained 3 bases not matched to a gene. Here the CDR3 reads CASSLGSGGPETQYF. For the CDR3, the DNA is TGTGCCAGCAGCTTAGGTAGCGGGGGGCCAGAGACCCAGTACTTC.

This rearrangement joins TRBV30 to TRBJ2-5, with D possibly TRBD1 on 6 matching bases. CDR1 is GTSNPN and CDR2 is SVGIG in the germline V gene (reference sequence). The CDR3 covers 12 residues. V lost 5 bases, J lost 4 bases, and 11 bases lay in between. The CDR3 DNA follows: TGTGCCTGGTCAGGCAGGGGAGAGACCCAGTACTTC. Its protein product is CAWSGRGETQYF.

CDR3 amino acids: CASSWDREGSPQHF. DNA for the CDR3: TGTGCCAGTAGCTGGGACAGGGAGGGATCGCCCCAGCATTTT. The gene calls are TRBV19 and TRBJ1-5; 9 nucleotides match TRBD1. The V segment lost 6 bases and the J segment 9 bases; nucleotides outside the gene matches: 9. This CDR3 contains 14 residues. Germline values: CDR1 LNHDA, CDR2 SQIVND (reference sequence).